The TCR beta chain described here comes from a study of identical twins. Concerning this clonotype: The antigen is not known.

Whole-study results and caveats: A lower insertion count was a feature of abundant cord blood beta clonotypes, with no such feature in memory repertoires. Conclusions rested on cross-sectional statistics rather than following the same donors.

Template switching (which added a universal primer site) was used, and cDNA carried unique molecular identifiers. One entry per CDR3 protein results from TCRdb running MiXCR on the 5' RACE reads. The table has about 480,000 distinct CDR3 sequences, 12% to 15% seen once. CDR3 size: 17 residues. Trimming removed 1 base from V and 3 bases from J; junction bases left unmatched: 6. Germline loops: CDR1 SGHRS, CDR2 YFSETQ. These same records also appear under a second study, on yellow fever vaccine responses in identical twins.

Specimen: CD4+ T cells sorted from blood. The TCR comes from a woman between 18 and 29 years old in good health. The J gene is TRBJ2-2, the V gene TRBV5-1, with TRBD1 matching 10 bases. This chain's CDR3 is CASSLSSTGGYTGELFF. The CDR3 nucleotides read TGCGCCAGCAGCTTGTCCTCGACAGGGGGCTACACCGGGGAGCTGTTTTTT.